This TCR beta chain was recorded in a study of cytomegalovirus exposure and HLA in healthy donors. General study points: TCR sequences were mostly rare, though some public TCRs occurred in many donors.

Primers for the PCR totalled 60 Vbeta and 13 Jbeta. Using immunoSEQ multiplex PCR, the repertoire was profiled, and TCRdb retains in-frame clones only, with some absent. The listing contains about 200,000 clones. The CDR3 sequence is 14 residues long. CDR1 and CDR2 from the germline V gene are SGHAT and FQNNGV. Trimming pared 5 bases from V and 7 bases from J, leaving 14 bases between. Remarks on this clone: Its cognate antigen is unknown.

The J gene is TRBJ1-4, the V gene TRBV11-2, with TRBD1 as a possible D gene (5 bases). The sequence derives from a girl aged 2 to 10 in good health and CMV-seropositive. The specimen sequenced was PBMCs. The CDR3 region has the DNA TGTGCCAGCAGCACAGGAACTGTCAGTGAAAAACTGTTTTTT. Its translation is CASSTGTVSEKLFF.